The present TCR beta chain was sequenced within a study of cytomegalovirus exposure and HLA in healthy donors. This PCR relied on a set of 60 Vbeta primers and 13 Jbeta primers. Profiling relied on immunoSEQ multiplex PCR, and the TCRdb table lists in-frame clones only, not all of them. The data contain around 150,000 clones, approximately 79% of them singletons. To note about this clone: Its antigen remains unidentified.

Study-wide points: Excluded were some V segments that proved indistinguishable, including TRBV6-2 and TRBV6-3.

V was pared by 3 bases and J by 6 bases, with 13 bases of the junction left unmatched. The length of the CDR3 is 16 residues. Per the germline V gene, CDR1 is SGDLS and CDR2 is YYNGEE. Sequenced: PBMCs. The receptor was isolated from a man aged 35 to 55 in good health and CMV-seropositive. The chain is built from TRBV9 and TRBJ2-3, with 7 positions matching TRBD2. The CDR3 reads CASSASTSSLQDTQYF. CDR3 coding DNA: TGTGCCAGCAGCGCTTCGACTAGCTCCCTCCAGGATACGCAGTATTTT.